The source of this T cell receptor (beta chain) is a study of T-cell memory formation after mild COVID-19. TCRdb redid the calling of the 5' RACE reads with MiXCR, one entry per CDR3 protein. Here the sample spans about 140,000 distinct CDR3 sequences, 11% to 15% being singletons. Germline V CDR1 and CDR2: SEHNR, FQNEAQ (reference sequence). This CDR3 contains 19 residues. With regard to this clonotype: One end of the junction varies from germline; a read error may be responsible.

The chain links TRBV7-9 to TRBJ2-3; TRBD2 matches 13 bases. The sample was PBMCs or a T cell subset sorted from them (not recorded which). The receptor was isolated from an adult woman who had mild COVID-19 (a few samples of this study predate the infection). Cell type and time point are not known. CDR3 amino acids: CASGLVGRTSGGRTDTQYF. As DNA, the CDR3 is TGTGCCAGCGGCTTAGTAGGAAGGACTAGCGGGGGACGCACAGATACGCAGTATTTT.